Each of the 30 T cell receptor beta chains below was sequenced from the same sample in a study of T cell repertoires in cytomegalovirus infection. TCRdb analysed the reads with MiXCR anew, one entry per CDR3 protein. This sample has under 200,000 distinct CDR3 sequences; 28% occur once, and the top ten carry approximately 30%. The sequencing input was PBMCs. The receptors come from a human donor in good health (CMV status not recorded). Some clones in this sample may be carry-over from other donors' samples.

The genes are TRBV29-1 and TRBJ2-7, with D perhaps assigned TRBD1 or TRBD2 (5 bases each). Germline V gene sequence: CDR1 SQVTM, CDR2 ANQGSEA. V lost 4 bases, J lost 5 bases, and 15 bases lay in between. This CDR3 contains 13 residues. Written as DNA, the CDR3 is TGCAGCGTTGTGTTGGGGGTAGAAAACGAGCAGTACTTC. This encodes CSVVLGVENEQYF.

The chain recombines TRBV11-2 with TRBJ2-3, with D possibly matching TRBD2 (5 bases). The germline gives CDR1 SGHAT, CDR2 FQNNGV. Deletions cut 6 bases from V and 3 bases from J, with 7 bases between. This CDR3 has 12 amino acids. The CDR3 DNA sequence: TGTGCCAGCAGTCCGGGGACAGATACGCAGTATTTT. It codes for CASSPGTDTQYF.

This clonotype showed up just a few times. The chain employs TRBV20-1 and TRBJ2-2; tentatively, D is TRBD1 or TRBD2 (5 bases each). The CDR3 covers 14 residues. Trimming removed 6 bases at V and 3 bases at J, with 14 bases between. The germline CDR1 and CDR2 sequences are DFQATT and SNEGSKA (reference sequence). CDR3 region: CSAPGTVDTGELFF. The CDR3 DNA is TGCAGTGCCCCAGGGACGGTGGACACCGGGGAGCTGTTTTTT.

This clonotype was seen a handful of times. The CDR3: CASSQGEQETQYF. As DNA, the CDR3 is TGTGCCAGCAGCCAAGGCGAGCAAGAGACCCAGTACTTC. The rearrangement uses TRBV4-2 and TRBJ2-5; unclear D gene. The CDR3 is 13 amino acids. V was trimmed by 1 base and J by 2 bases, leaving 5 bases between them. The germline gives CDR1 LGHNA, CDR2 YNFKEQ.

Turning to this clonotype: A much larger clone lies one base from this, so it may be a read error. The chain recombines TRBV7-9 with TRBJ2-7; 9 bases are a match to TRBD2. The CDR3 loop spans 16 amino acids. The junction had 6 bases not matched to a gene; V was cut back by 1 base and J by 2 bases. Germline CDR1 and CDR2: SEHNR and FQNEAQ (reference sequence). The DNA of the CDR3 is TGTGCCAGCAGCTTAGAGGGGGCTAGCGGGGCCTACGAGCAGTACTTC. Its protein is CASSLEGASGAYEQYF.

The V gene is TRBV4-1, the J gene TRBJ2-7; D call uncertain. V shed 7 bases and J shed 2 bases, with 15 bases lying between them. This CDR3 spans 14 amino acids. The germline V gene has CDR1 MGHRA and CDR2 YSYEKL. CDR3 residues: CASIKSVSTYEQYF. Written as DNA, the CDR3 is TGCGCCAGCATCAAAAGTGTATCCACCTACGAGCAGTACTTC.

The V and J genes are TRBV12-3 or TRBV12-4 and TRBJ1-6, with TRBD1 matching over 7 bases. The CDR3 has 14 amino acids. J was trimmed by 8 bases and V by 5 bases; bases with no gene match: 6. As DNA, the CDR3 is TGTGCCAGCAGTCGGACAGGAGTTCATTCACCCCTCCACTTT. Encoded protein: CASSRTGVHSPLHF.

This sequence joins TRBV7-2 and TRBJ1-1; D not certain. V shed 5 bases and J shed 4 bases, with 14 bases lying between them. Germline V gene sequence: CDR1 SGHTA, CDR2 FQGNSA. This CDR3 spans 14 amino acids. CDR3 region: CASSHPGEGTEAFF. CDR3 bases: TGTGCCAGCAGCCACCCCGGGGAGGGCACTGAAGCTTTCTTT.

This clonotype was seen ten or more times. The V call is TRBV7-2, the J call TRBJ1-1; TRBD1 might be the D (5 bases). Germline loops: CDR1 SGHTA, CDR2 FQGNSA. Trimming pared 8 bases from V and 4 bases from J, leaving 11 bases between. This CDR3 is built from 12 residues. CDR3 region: CASRRQGTEAFF. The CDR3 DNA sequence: TGTGCCAGCCGGAGGCAGGGCACTGAAGCTTTCTTT.

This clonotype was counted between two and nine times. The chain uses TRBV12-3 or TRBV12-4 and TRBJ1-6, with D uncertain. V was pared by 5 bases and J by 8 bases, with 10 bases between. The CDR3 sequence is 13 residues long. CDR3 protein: CASSPPQDSPLHF. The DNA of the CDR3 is TGTGCCAGCAGTCCACCTCAGGATTCACCCCTCCACTTT.

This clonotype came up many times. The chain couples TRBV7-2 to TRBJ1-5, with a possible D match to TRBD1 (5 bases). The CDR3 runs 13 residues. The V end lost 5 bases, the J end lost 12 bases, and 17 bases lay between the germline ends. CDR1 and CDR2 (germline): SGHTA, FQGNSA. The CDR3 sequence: CASSDGGGSRQHF. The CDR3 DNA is TGTGCCAGCAGCGACGGGGGAGGGAGTCGCCAGCATTTT.

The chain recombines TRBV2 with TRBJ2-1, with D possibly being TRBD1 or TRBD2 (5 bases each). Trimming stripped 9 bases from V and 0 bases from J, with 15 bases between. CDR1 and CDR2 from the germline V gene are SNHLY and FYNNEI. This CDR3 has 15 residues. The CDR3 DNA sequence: TGTGCCAGGGGGGAGTTTATGAGCTCCTACAATGAGCAGTTCTTC. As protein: CARGEFMSSYNEQFF.

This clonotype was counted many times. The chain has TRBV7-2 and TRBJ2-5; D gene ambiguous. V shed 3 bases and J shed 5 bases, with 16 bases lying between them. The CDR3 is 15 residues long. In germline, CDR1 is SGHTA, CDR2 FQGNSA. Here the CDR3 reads CASSFQALLGETQYF. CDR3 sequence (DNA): TGTGCCAGCAGCTTTCAGGCTCTCCTAGGGGAGACCCAGTACTTC.

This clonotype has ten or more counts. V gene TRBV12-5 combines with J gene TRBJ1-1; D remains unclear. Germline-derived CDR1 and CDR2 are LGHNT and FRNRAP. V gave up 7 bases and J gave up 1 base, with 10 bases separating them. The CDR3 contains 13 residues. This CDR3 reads CASAYGPNTEAFF. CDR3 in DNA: TGTGCTAGTGCTTACGGGCCGAACACTGAAGCTTTCTTT.

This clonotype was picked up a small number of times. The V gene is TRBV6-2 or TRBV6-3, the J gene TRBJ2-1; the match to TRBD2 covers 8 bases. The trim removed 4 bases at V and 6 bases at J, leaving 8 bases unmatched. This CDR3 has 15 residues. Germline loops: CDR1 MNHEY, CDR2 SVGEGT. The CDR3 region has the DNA TGTGCCAGCAGTTTCCCGGGACTAGGCGGCAATGAGCAGTTCTTC. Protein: CASSFPGLGGNEQFF.

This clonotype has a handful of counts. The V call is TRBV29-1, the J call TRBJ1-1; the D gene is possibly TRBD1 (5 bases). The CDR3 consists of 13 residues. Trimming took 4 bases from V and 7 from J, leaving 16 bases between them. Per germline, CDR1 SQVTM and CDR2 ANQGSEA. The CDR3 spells CSVGGAGALEAFF. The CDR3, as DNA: TGCAGCGTTGGAGGGGCAGGAGCCCTTGAAGCTTTCTTT.

CDR3 protein: CASNQPGHTFYGYTF. The CDR3 DNA follows: TGTGCCAGTAATCAACCGGGACATACATTCTATGGCTACACCTTC. The rearrangement links TRBV19 to TRBJ1-2, with D perhaps matching TRBD1 (6 bases). The CDR3 covers 15 residues. The V end was cut by 7 bases, the J end by 4 bases, with 19 bases between. CDR1 is LNHDA and CDR2 is SQIVND in the germline V gene (reference sequence).

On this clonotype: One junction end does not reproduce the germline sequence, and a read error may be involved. CDR3 protein: CSAGDRGGYTEAFF. CDR3 nucleotides: TGCAGTGCTGGAGATCGAGGAGGGTACACTGAAGCTTTCTTT. This chain connects TRBV20-1 to TRBJ1-1; unclear D gene. Germline V lookup: CDR1 DFQATT, CDR2 SNEGSKA (reference sequence). This CDR3 has 14 amino acids.

The CDR3 reads CASSLEGSPSGANVLTF. The CDR3 DNA sequence: TGCGCCAGCAGCTTGGAAGGCAGCCCCTCTGGGGCCAACGTCCTGACTTTC. The genes are TRBV5-1 and TRBJ2-6; D gene uncertain. The CDR3 is made up of 17 amino acids. With 0 bases removed from V and 0 bases from J, the gap between germline ends came to 10 bases. The germline V gene has CDR1 SGHRS and CDR2 YFSETQ. Using reference TRBV5-1 and TRBJ2-6 for the parts outside the CDR3, the full variable domain is KAGVTQTPRYLIKTRGQQVTLSCSPISGHRSVSWYQQTPGQGLQFLFEYFSETQRNKGNFPGRFSGRQFSNSRSEMNVSTLELGDSALYLCASSLEGSPSGANVLTFGAGSRLTVL.

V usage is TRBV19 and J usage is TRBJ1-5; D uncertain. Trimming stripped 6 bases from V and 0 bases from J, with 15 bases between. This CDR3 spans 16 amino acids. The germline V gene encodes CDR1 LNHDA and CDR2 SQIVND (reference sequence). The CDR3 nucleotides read TGTGCCAGTAGCTACGTAAAACTAGTTAGCAATCAGCCCCAGCATTTT. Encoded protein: CASSYVKLVSNQPQHF.

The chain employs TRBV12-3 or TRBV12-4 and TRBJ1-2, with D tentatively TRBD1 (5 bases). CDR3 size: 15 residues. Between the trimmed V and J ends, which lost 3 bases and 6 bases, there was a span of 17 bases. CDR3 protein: CASSLIGARIDGYTF. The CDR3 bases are TGTGCCAGCAGTTTGATCGGGGCGCGGATTGATGGCTACACCTTC.

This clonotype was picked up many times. CDR3 sequence reads: CASRGGNQPQHF. As DNA, the CDR3 is TGTGCCTCTCGTGGGGGAAATCAGCCCCAGCATTTT. The rearrangement links TRBV12-3 or TRBV12-4 to TRBJ1-5, with a possible D match to TRBD1 (5 bases). The V gene lost 11 bases and the J gene lost 4 bases, with 12 bases spanning the gap. This CDR3 is 12 amino acids long.

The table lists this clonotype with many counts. CDR3 protein: CASSPGQFTDTQYF. CDR3 bases: TGTGCCAGCAGCCCTGGACAGTTCACAGATACGCAGTATTTT. The V and J genes are TRBV7-2 and TRBJ2-3; D perhaps matches TRBD1 (6 bases). CDR1 is SGHTA and CDR2 is FQGNSA in the germline V gene. The CDR3 consists of 14 residues. Trimming took 5 bases from V and 2 from J, leaving 11 bases between them.

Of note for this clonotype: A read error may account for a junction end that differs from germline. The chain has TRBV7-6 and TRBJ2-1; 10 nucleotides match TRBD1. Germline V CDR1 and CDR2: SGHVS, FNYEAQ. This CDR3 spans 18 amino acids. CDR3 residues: CASSLAMSRTGGRDEQFF. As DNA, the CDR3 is TGTGCTAGCAGCTTAGCCATGTCTAGGACAGGGGGGAGGGATGAGCAGTTCTTC.

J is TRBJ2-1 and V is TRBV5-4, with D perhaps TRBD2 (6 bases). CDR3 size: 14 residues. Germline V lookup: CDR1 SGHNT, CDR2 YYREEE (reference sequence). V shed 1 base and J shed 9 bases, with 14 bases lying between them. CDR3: CASSLNPGDVEQFF. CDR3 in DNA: TGTGCCAGCAGCTTGAATCCGGGGGACGTTGAGCAGTTCTTC.

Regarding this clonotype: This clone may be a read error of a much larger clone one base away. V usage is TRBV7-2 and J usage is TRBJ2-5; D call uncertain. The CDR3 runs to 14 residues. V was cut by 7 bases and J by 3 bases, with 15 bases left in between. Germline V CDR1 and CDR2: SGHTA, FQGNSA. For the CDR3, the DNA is TGTGCCAGCACCCCGCCGGGTCCCAAAGAGACCCAGTACTTC. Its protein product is CASTPPGPKETQYF.

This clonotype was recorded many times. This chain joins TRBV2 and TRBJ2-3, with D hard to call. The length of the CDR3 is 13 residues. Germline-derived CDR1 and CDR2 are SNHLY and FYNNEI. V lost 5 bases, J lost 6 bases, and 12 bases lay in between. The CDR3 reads CASSIQNGDTQYF. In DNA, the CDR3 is TGTGCCAGCAGTATTCAAAACGGGGATACGCAGTATTTT.

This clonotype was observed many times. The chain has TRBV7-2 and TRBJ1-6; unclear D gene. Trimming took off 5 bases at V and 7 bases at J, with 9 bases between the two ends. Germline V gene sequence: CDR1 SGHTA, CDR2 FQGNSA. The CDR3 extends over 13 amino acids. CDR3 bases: TGTGCCAGCAGCCCCTTTCAGAATTCACCCCTCCACTTT. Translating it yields CASSPFQNSPLHF.

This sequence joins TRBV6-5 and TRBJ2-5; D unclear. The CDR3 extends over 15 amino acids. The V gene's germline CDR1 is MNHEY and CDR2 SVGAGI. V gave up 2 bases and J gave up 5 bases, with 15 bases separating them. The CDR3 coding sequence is TGTGCCAGCAGTTACGGGGTTGGGGTCTTGGAGACCCAGTACTTC. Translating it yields CASSYGVGVLETQYF.

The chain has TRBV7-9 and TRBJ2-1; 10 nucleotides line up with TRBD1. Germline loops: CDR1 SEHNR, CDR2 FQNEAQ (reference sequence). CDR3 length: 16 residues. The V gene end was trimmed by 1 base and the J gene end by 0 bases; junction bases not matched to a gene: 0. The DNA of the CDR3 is TGTGCCAGCAGCTTAGGGACAGGGGGCTCCTACAATGAGCAGTTCTTC. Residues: CASSLGTGGSYNEQFF. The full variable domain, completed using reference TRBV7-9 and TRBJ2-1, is DTGVSQNPRHKITKRGQNVTFRCDPISEHNRLYWYRQTLGQGPEFLTYFQNEAQLEKSRLLSDRFSAERPKGSFSTLEIQRTEQGDSAMYLCASSLGTGGSYNEQFFGPGTRLTVL.